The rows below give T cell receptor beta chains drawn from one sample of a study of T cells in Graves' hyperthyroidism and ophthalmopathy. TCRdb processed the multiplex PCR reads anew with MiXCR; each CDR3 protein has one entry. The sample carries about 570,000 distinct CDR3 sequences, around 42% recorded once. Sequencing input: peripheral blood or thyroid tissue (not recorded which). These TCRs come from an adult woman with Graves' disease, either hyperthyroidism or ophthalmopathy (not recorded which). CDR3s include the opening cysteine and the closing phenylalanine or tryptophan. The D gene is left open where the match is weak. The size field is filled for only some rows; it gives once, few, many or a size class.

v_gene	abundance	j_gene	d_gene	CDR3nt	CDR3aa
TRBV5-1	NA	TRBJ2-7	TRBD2	TGCGCCAGCAGCACGGGACTAGCGGGATACGAGGAGTACTTC	CASSTGLAGYEEYF
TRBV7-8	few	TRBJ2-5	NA	TGTGCCAGCAGCCCCGGTAGGACTTATCAGAGCGAGGAGTACTTC	CASSPGRTYQSEEYF
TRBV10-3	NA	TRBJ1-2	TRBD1	TGTGCCATCAGCGTAGAGGCGAACAGGGGAGTGGAAGATGGCTACACCTTC	CAISVEANRGVEDGYTF
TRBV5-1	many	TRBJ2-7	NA	TGCGCCAGCAGGGGGTCCTCGGCCTACGAGCAGTACTTC	CASRGSSAYEQYF
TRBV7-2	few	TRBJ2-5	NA	TGTGCCAGCAGCTTCGCAGGCAGGGGAGGACGCTCTCTCTGGGAGACCCAGTACTTC	CASSFAGRGGRSLWETQYF
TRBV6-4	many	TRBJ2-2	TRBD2	TGTGCCAGCAGTAGAAGCGGGAGTAGCACCGGGGAGCTGTTTTTT	CASSRSGSSTGELFF
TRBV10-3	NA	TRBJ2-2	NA	TGTGCCATCAGTGAACACGCTGAGGGGAACACCGGGGAGCTGTTTTTT	CAISEHAEGNTGELFF
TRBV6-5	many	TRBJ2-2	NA	TGTGCCAGCAAGGACACGAACACCGGGGAGCTGTTTTTT	CASKDTNTGELFF
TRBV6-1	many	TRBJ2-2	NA	TGTGCCACCCTAGCGTCTAGTGATACCGGGGAGCTGTTTTTT	CATLASSDTGELFF
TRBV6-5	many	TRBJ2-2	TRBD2	TGTGCCAGCACCGAAAGCGGGACTAGCGGGAGATGGGGGGAGCTGTTTTTT	CASTESGTSGRWGELFF
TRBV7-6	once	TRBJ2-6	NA	TGTGCCAGCAGCTTAGCCGACGTCCTGACTTTC	CASSLADVLTF
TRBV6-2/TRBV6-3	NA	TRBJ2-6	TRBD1	TGTGCCAGCAGGAATAAGGGGGCCGGGGCCAACGTCCTGACTTTC	CASRNKGAGANVLTF
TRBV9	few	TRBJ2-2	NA	TGTGCCAGCAGCGGATCCCGGGACGGGCGTGACACCGGGGAGCTGTTTTTT	CASSGSRDGRDTGELFF
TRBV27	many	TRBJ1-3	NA	TGTGCCAGCAGCACAGGAAACACCATATATTTT	CASSTGNTIYF
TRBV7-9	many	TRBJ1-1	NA	TGTGCCAGCAGCCCAACGGGGAGCACTGAAGCTTTCTTT	CASSPTGSTEAFF
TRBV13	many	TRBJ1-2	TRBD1	TGTGCCAGCAGCCTAAATTACAGGGGTGATGGCTACACCTTC	CASSLNYRGDGYTF
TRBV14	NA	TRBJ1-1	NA	TGTGCCAGCAGCCAAAATCTGGGGGACACTGAAGCTTTCTTT	CASSQNLGDTEAFF
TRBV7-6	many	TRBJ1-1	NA	TGTGCCAGCAGCTATTATGGGGGCGCCGTCACTGAAGCTTTCTTT	CASSYYGGAVTEAFF
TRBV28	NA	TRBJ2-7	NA	TGTGCCAGCAGACTCGACAGAGATTACGAGCAGTACTTC	CASRLDRDYEQYF
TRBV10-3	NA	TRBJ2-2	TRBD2	TGTGCCATCAGTGAGCCGACGGGGCGCGGGAGGGCCGGGGAGCTGTTTTTT	CAISEPTGRGRAGELFF
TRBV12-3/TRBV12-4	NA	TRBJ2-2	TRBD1	TGTGCCAGCAGCCGGGGACAGTACACCGGGGAGCTGTTTTTT	CASSRGQYTGELFF
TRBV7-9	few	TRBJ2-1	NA	TGTGCCAGCAGCTCAGTCTCCTCCTACAATGAGCAGTTCTTC	CASSSVSSYNEQFF
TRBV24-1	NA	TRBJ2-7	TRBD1	TGTGCCACACAGGGGGGATCTTACGAGCAGTACTTC	CATQGGSYEQYF
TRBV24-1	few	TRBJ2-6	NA	TGTGCCACCCGTCAGGGGACTGGGGCCAACGTCCTGACTTTC	CATRQGTGANVLTF
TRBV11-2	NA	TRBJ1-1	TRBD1	TGTGCCAGCAGCCCGCCAGACAGGGGGGCTTTCTTT	CASSPPDRGAFF
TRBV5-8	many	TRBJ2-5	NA	TGTGCCAGCAGCAGGGACCCCCAGGAGACCCAGTACTTC	CASSRDPQETQYF
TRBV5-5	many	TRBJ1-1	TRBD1	TGTGCCAGCAGCTCCCTAGGGGGCGAGTACACTGAAGCTTTCTTT	CASSSLGGEYTEAFF
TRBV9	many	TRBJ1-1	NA	TGTGCCAGCAGCGTAGCCCCTAACACTGAAGCTTTCTTT	CASSVAPNTEAFF
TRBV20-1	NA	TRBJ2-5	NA	TGCAGTGCTAGAGGGGTTAGGCGGGCTCTGGGAGAGACCCAGTACTTC	CSARGVRRALGETQYF
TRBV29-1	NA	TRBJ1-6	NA	TGCAGCGTTGAAGATCGGGCAGCCTATAATTCACCCCTCCACTTT	CSVEDRAAYNSPLHF
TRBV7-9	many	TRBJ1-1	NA	TGTGCCAGCAGCCCAGGACAAGTATTGAACACTGAAGCTTTCTTT	CASSPGQVLNTEAFF
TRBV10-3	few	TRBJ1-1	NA	TGTGCCATCAGTGAGTCGAGGGATACTGAAGCTTTCTTT	CAISESRDTEAFF
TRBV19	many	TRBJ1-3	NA	TGTGCCAGTAGTATCTCAGGGACTGGAAACACCATATATTTT	CASSISGTGNTIYF
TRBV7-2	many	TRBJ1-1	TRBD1	TGTGCCAGCAGCCGACAGGGGGCAATTAACACTGAAGCTTTCTTT	CASSRQGAINTEAFF
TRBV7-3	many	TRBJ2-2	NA	TGTGCCAGCAGCCATCATCGCGGGAAAACCCAGGGTTACAACACCGGGGAGCTGTTTTTT	CASSHHRGKTQGYNTGELFF
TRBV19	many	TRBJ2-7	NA	TGTGCCAGTAGTATGGAGGGACATGCGTCCTACGAGCAGTACTTC	CASSMEGHASYEQYF
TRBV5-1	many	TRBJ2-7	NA	TGCGCCAGCAGCTTGGGAGGGATGCCAGTACACGAGCAGTACTTC	CASSLGGMPVHEQYF
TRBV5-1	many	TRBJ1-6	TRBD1	TGCGCCAGCAGCTTAGAGGGGGCTGCGTCACCCCTCCACTTT	CASSLEGAASPLHF
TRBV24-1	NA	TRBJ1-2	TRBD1	TGTGCCACCAGTGATCCTAACCGGGACAGGGGGCAATGGTGGATCTATGGCTACACCTTC	CATSDPNRDRGQWWIYGYTF
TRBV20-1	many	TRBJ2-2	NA	TGCAGTGCTAGCATATCCGCGAACACCGGGGAGCTGTTTTTT	CSASISANTGELFF
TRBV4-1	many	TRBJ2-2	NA	TGCGCCAGCAGCCCCTTGAGTTGGGAGGTCACCGGGGAGCTGTTTTTT	CASSPLSWEVTGELFF
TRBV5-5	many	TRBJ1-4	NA	TGTGCCAGCAGCTTACCCGGGAATCGGGGTGAAAAACTGTTTTTT	CASSLPGNRGEKLFF
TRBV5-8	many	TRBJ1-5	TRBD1	TGTGCCAGCAGCTTGCCTACAGGGGACTACAATCAGCCCCAGCATTTT	CASSLPTGDYNQPQHF
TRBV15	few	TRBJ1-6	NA	TGTGCCACCAGCAGCGCCGGGGTCAATAATTCACCCCTCCACTTT	CATSSAGVNNSPLHF
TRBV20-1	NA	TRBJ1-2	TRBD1	TGCAGTGCTAGAGGACAGGGGAACTATGGCTACACCTTC	CSARGQGNYGYTF
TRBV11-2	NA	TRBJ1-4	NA	TGTGCCAGCAGCTTATCCGGAGGCTCTGGAAATGAAAAACTGTTTTTT	CASSLSGGSGNEKLFF
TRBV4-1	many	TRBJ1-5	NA	TGCGCCAGCAGCCAAAGTCCACAGGGCGATCAGCCCCAGCATTTT	CASSQSPQGDQPQHF